This T cell receptor (beta chain) is from a study of cytomegalovirus exposure and HLA in healthy donors. Donors were ostensibly healthy at sampling, although undocumented immune exposures were probable. The PCR used 60 Vbeta and 13 Jbeta primers. TCRdb keeps only in-frame clones here, not all; method: immunoSEQ multiplex PCR. The sample contains under 200,000 clones, roughly 85% of which appear only once. This clone was counted a few times. Antigen specificity is unknown. Study-level findings and limits: For TCR beta chains, V- and J-gene trimming was later linked to a missense DCLRE1C variant. In a later analysis, donors in an Asian-associated ancestry cluster reportedly had fewer N-insertions in productive TCRs than the cohort mean. The study listed roughly 160 cytomegalovirus-associated TCR beta chains.

CDR3 size: 15 residues. Germline CDR1 and CDR2: MNHEY and SVGAGI. V was clipped by 6 bases and J by 6 bases, with 18 bases between them. The rearrangement uses TRBV6-5 and TRBJ2-4, with TRBD2 as a possible D gene (5 bases). The material sequenced was PBMCs. This clonotype originated in a man aged 45 to 65 in good health and CMV-seropositive. DNA of the CDR3: TGTGCCAGCAGGCCGGGATATGGGATAAGAAACATTCAGTACTTC. Translating gives CASRPGYGIRNIQYF.